This passage covers 4 T cell receptor beta chains from one sample sequenced in a study of Graves' ophthalmopathy and Graves' hyperthyroidism. The study amplified TCR beta CDR3 regions using RNA transcripts. Second-round multiplex PCR came after first-round RT-PCR with HTBI primers. MiXCR, applied by TCRdb to the multiplex PCR reads, yields one record per CDR3 protein. The data contain about 25,000 distinct CDR3 sequences, nearly 50% of them singletons. The sample consisted of peripheral blood. Receptors were obtained from an adult woman with stable Graves' hyperthyroidism.

As to this clonotype: A much larger clonotype is one base distant, so this may be a read error. The chain is built from TRBV28 and TRBJ2-2; 7 bases line up with TRBD2. The CDR3 has 15 amino acids. CDR1 is MDHEN and CDR2 is SYDVKM in the germline V gene. The V segment lost 6 bases and the J segment 8 bases; nucleotides outside the gene matches: 12. The DNA of the CDR3 is TGTGCCAGCAGCCCCGGGGGGAGTCGGGTGGGGGAGCTGTTTTTT. Its protein is CASSPGGSRVGELFF.

This clonotype is medium-sized in the sample. The chain couples TRBV10-1 to TRBJ2-7; D gene ambiguous. V shed 0 bases and J shed 2 bases, with 8 bases lying between them. This CDR3 spans 14 amino acids. Germline CDR1 reads WNHNN; CDR2 reads SYGVQD (reference sequence). CDR3 sequence reads: CASSESRSTYEQYF. DNA of the CDR3: TGCGCCAGCAGTGAGTCGAGGAGTACCTACGAGCAGTACTTC.

The J gene is TRBJ1-6, the V gene TRBV5-7; 8 bases agree with TRBD1. TRBV5-7 has ORF status, its function being uncertain. V shed 0 bases, J shed 6 bases, and the junction held 2 bases outside the gene matches. This CDR3 contains 15 residues. CDR3 protein: CASSLGQGSNSPLHF. DNA of the CDR3: TGTGCCAGCAGCTTGGGACAGGGGAGTAATTCACCCCTCCACTTT.

V and J are TRBV19 and TRBJ1-1; D is undetermined. The ends were cut back, 1 base at V and 0 bases at J, with 15 bases in the middle. The CDR3 is made up of 17 amino acids. CDR1 LNHDA and CDR2 SQIVND come from the germline V gene (reference sequence). DNA for the CDR3: TGTGCCAGTAGTATAGTAGGTAGTGCGGGAATGAACACTGAAGCTTTCTTT. This encodes CASSIVGSAGMNTEAFF.